A single sample gave rise to the 27 T cell receptor beta chains below, sequenced in a study of T cell repertoires in cytomegalovirus infection. TCRdb recomputed calls from the reads with MiXCR, one row per CDR3 protein. The sample shows 680,000 or so distinct CDR3 sequences, approximately 34% of them seen only once. Sequenced sample: PBMCs. The source of these receptors is a human donor in good health (CMV status not recorded). Some clones in this sample may be carry-over from other donors' samples.

This clonotype has only a few counts. The chain is built from TRBV12-3 or TRBV12-4 and TRBJ2-2; D remains ambiguous. The V end lost 4 bases, the J end lost 2 bases, and 5 bases lay between the germline ends. The CDR3 sequence is 13 residues long. The chain's CDR3 is CASSSYNTGELFF. CDR3 bases: TGTGCCAGCAGTTCCTATAACACCGGGGAGCTGTTTTTT.

J is TRBJ2-1 and V is TRBV6-6; 10 nucleotides match TRBD2. Germline trimming cut 6 bases from V and 7 bases from J; bases unmatched to any gene: 3. Germline CDR1 is MNHNY and CDR2 is SVGAGI (reference sequence). This CDR3 has 13 residues. The CDR3 DNA follows: TGTGCCAGCAGCGCTAGCGGGGGAAATGAGCAGTTCTTC. It translates to CASSASGGNEQFF.

This chain links TRBV19 with TRBJ2-2, with 7 bases matching TRBD1. The ends lost 1 base at V and 6 bases at J; junction bases unmatched: 5. Looked up from germline, CDR1 is LNHDA and CDR2 is SQIVND (reference sequence). The CDR3 runs 15 residues. CDR3 loop: CASSIGQTGAGELFF. The CDR3 coding sequence is TGTGCCAGTAGTATAGGCCAAACAGGGGCCGGGGAGCTGTTTTTT.

This chain links TRBV14 with TRBJ1-1; D remains ambiguous. The CDR3 runs to 15 residues. From germline, CDR1 is SGHDN and CDR2 FVKESK. Trimming left V 2 bases short and J 3 bases short, with 13 bases between. Written as DNA, the CDR3 is TGTGCCAGCAGCCAATGGGGAAGGCGGGACACTGAAGCTTTCTTT. It translates to CASSQWGRRDTEAFF.

This rearrangement joins TRBV28 to TRBJ2-7; 7 nucleotides align to TRBD1. V was clipped by 6 bases and J by 4 bases; unmatched bases: 15. This CDR3 spans 16 amino acids. The germline CDR1 and CDR2 sequences are MDHEN and SYDVKM. CDR3 DNA: TGTGCCAGCAGCCTCGGCGGCTGGCAGGGGGTTTACGAGCAGTACTTC. It encodes CASSLGGWQGVYEQYF.

The J gene is TRBJ1-1, the V gene TRBV28, with D possibly TRBD1 on 5 matching bases. CDR1 MDHEN and CDR2 SYDVKM come from the germline V gene. The CDR3 contains 13 residues. Deletions cut 1 base from V and 3 bases from J, with 6 bases between. CDR3: CASSLLGHTEAFF. The CDR3 DNA follows: TGTGCCAGCAGTTTATTGGGGCACACTGAAGCTTTCTTT.

This chain links TRBV28 with TRBJ2-5; D unresolved. CDR1 MDHEN and CDR2 SYDVKM come from the germline V gene. The V end was cut by 8 bases, the J end by 1 base, with 11 bases between. The CDR3 is 13 amino acids. The CDR3 spells CASGNYIQETQYF. The CDR3 DNA is TGTGCCAGCGGCAACTACATCCAAGAGACCCAGTACTTC.

This clonotype was observed a few times. The rearrangement joins TRBV7-6 to TRBJ2-3, with TRBD2 matching 15 bases. This CDR3 comprises 19 residues. Trimming at V came to 4 bases and at J to 5 bases, leaving 13 bases not matched to a gene. Germline V lookup: CDR1 SGHVS, CDR2 FNYEAQ. CDR3 residues: CASSSPGTSGGRSRDTQYF. The CDR3 region has the DNA TGTGCCAGCAGCTCCCCCGGGACTAGCGGGGGGCGTTCGAGAGATACGCAGTATTTT.

This chain's CDR3 is CASGGQGVGGYTF. The CDR3 region has the DNA TGTGCTAGTGGAGGACAGGGAGTAGGTGGCTACACCTTC. This chain joins TRBV12-5 and TRBJ1-2; 8 nucleotides line up with TRBD1. Losses at the gene ends were 6 bases for V and 7 bases for J; bases not matched to a gene: 7. Germline V gene sequence: CDR1 LGHNT, CDR2 FRNRAP. The CDR3 is made up of 13 amino acids. The full variable domain, its missing parts supplied by reference TRBV12-5 and TRBJ1-2, is DARVTQTPRHKVTEMGQEVTMRCQPILGHNTVFWYRQTMMQGLELLAYFRNRAPLDDSGMPKDRFSAEMPDATLATLKIQPSEPRDSAVYFCASGGQGVGGYTFGSGTRLTVV.

This clonotype was counted ten times or more. The J gene is TRBJ1-5, the V gene TRBV7-9, with TRBD1 matching 8 bases. Germline V gene lookup returns CDR1 SEHNR and CDR2 FQNEAQ (reference sequence). This CDR3 spans 15 amino acids. J was trimmed by 8 bases and V by 2 bases; bases with no gene match: 8. In DNA form, the CDR3 reads TGTGCCAGCAGCTTATACATGGGACAGGTCGAGCCCCAGCATTTT. Amino acid sequence: CASSLYMGQVEPQHF. The full variable domain, its missing parts supplied by reference TRBV7-9 and TRBJ1-5, is DTGVSQNPRHKITKRGQNVTFRCDPISEHNRLYWYRQTLGQGPEFLTYFQNEAQLEKSRLLSDRFSAERPKGSFSTLEIQRTEQGDSAMYLCASSLYMGQVEPQHFGDGTRLSIL.

This clonotype has just a few counts. The chain couples TRBV3-1 to TRBJ1-6; unclear D gene. Germline V gene data show CDR1 as LGHDT and CDR2 as YNNKEL (reference sequence). Between the trimmed V and J ends, which lost 4 bases and 4 bases, there was a span of 14 bases. CDR3 size: 16 residues. This CDR3 is CASSLYRTVYNSPLHF. DNA of the CDR3: TGTGCCAGCAGCCTCTACCGGACTGTTTATAATTCACCCCTCCACTTT.

The V call is TRBV2, the J call TRBJ1-2; D is perhaps TRBD1 (5 bases). From germline, CDR1 is SNHLY and CDR2 FYNNEI. The CDR3 has 15 residues. V shed 0 bases and J shed 7 bases, with 15 bases lying between them. For the CDR3, the DNA is TGTGCCAGCAGTGAAGCGCCCGGGGCTGGGTTTGGCTACACCTTC. Protein: CASSEAPGAGFGYTF.

The V call is TRBV6-1, the J call TRBJ1-2; no firm D call. This CDR3 comprises 12 residues. The V end lost 8 bases, the J end lost 3 bases, and 10 bases lay between the germline ends. Germline V lookup: CDR1 MNHNS, CDR2 SASEGT. The CDR3 coding sequence is TGTGCCAGCCGCCGGTGGGACTATGGCTACACCTTC. Translating it yields CASRRWDYGYTF.

This chain connects TRBV7-3 to TRBJ1-3, with D possibly matching TRBD1 (6 bases). This CDR3 has 15 amino acids. Germline values: CDR1 SGHTA, CDR2 FQGTGA. V shed 0 bases and J shed 4 bases, with 10 bases lying between them. The CDR3 region has the DNA TGTGCCAGCAGCTTAACTGGGACAAGAGGAAACACCATATATTTT. Translating it yields CASSLTGTRGNTIYF.

This clonotype was seen only a few times. V gene TRBV11-3 combines with J gene TRBJ1-1; tentatively, D is TRBD1 (5 bases). The CDR3 loop spans 13 amino acids. CDR1 and CDR2 from the germline V gene are SGHNT and YENEEA. Trimming stripped 8 bases from V and 7 bases from J, with 17 bases between. The CDR3 reads CASAHRQTGEAFF. The CDR3 nucleotides are TGTGCCAGCGCCCACAGGCAAACGGGTGAAGCTTTCTTT. The full variable domain, in which reference TRBV11-3 and TRBJ1-1 provide the parts outside the CDR3, is EAGVVQSPRYKIIEKKQPVAFWCNPISGHNTLYWYLQNLGQGPELLIRYENEEAVDDSQLPKDRFSAERLKGVDSTLKIQPAELGDSAVYLCASAHRQTGEAFFGQGTRLTVV.

J is TRBJ2-2 and V is TRBV11-2; the D gene is possibly TRBD1 (5 bases). This CDR3 is 15 amino acids long. V shed 5 bases and J shed 1 base, with 11 bases lying between them. Germline loops: CDR1 SGHAT, CDR2 FQNNGV. In nucleotides, the CDR3 is TGTGCCAGCAGCAAGGACAACGTGAACACCGGGGAGCTGTTTTTT. It is translated as CASSKDNVNTGELFF.

This clonotype was found many times. This chain uses TRBV7-9 with TRBJ1-2; D may be TRBD1 (5 bases). Trimming stripped 1 base from V and 6 bases from J, with 9 bases between. The CDR3 loop spans 13 amino acids. Germline V CDR1 and CDR2: SEHNR, FQNEAQ (reference sequence). The DNA for the CDR3 is TGTGCCAGCAGCTTAGATCGGGGGAATGGCTACACCTTC. Protein product: CASSLDRGNGYTF.

V is TRBV7-9 and J is TRBJ2-2, with 14 bases matching TRBD2. Trimming removed 2 bases from V and 0 bases from J; junction bases left unmatched: 2. Germline V gives CDR1 SEHNR, CDR2 FQNEAQ (reference sequence). This CDR3 region has 18 residues. The chain's CDR3 is CASSLRTSGGSNTGELFF. The CDR3 DNA sequence: TGTGCCAGCAGCTTAAGGACTAGCGGGGGGTCGAACACCGGGGAGCTGTTTTTT.

In DNA, the CDR3 is TGTGCCAGCAGCTTTTTTGGGGGCCCAAACTATGGCTACACCTTC. The encoded protein is CASSFFGGPNYGYTF. The V gene is TRBV13, the J gene TRBJ1-2; D might be TRBD1 (6 bases). With 3 bases removed from V and 2 bases from J, the gap between germline ends came to 13 bases. This CDR3 has 15 residues. Germline CDR1 and CDR2: PRHDT and FYEKMQ (reference sequence).

Regarding this clonotype: Given a much more abundant clone one base away, this may be a read error. The chain is built from TRBV7-9 and TRBJ1-5; D is uncertain. Trimming took off 1 base at V and 7 bases at J, with 5 bases between the two ends. The germline V gene encodes CDR1 SEHNR and CDR2 FQNEAQ (reference sequence). The CDR3 length is 12 residues. The chain's CDR3 is CASSLGEQPQHF. The CDR3 DNA is TGTGCCAGCAGCTTAGGGGAGCAGCCCCAGCATTTT.

This sequence joins TRBV15 and TRBJ2-1; no clear D. Per germline, CDR1 LNHNV and CDR2 YYDKDF (reference sequence). The CDR3 has 14 amino acids. Trimming cost V 8 bases and J 0 bases, with 11 bases left between them. The CDR3 is CATGVGLSYNEQFF. The CDR3 DNA is TGTGCCACCGGGGTCGGTCTCTCCTACAATGAGCAGTTCTTC.

The rearrangement links TRBV7-2 to TRBJ2-7; weak D call: TRBD1 (6 bases). The CDR3 runs 14 residues. CDR1 is SGHTA and CDR2 is FQGNSA in the germline V gene. The V gene lost 5 bases and the J gene lost 8 bases, with 19 bases spanning the gap. CDR3 nucleotides: TGTGCCAGCAGCCCCTCGACAGGCCAGCTCAAGCAGTACTTC. Its protein is CASSPSTGQLKQYF.

A word on this clonotype: Just one base apart from a much larger clone, this may be a read error. This rearrangement joins TRBV7-2 to TRBJ1-1; D is unclear. With 1 base removed from V and 12 bases from J, the gap between germline ends came to 9 bases. Germline lookup yields CDR1 SGHTA and CDR2 FQGNSA. The CDR3 loop spans 11 amino acids. The CDR3 nucleotides read TGTGCCAGCAGCTTAGTGGTCGAATCTTTCTTT. Translated, it gives CASSLVVESFF.

The chain combines TRBV7-2 with TRBJ2-5; D might be TRBD1 (6 bases). Deletions cut 1 base from V and 2 bases from J, with 14 bases between. Germline V gene sequence: CDR1 SGHTA, CDR2 FQGNSA. The CDR3 totals 16 residues. CDR3 loop: CASSLESPGEQETQYF. Written as DNA, the CDR3 is TGTGCCAGCAGCTTAGAATCGCCAGGGGAACAAGAGACCCAGTACTTC.

This clonotype was recorded at least ten times. V gene TRBV7-2 combines with J gene TRBJ2-1; a possible D gene is TRBD2 (6 bases). CDR1 and CDR2 (germline): SGHTA, FQGNSA. Deletions cut 5 bases from V and 0 bases from J, with 11 bases between. The length of the CDR3 is 15 residues. The CDR3 DNA sequence: TGTGCCAGCAGCCTGACTAGGAACTCCTACAATGAGCAGTTCTTC. Its protein is CASSLTRNSYNEQFF.

The J gene is TRBJ2-2, the V gene TRBV5-1, with D maybe TRBD2 (6 bases). The CDR3 totals 15 residues. Germline CDR1 and CDR2: SGHRS and YFSETQ. With 0 bases removed from V and 5 bases from J, the gap between germline ends came to 11 bases. CDR3 nucleotides: TGCGCCAGCAGCTTGGCACAGGACTATACCGGGGAGCTGTTTTTT. Translating gives CASSLAQDYTGELFF.

This clonotype has more than one count but fewer than ten. V and J are TRBV4-1 and TRBJ2-7; no firm D call. CDR3 length: 13 residues. CDR1 MGHRA and CDR2 YSYEKL come from the germline V gene. Between the trimmed V and J ends, which lost 2 bases and 2 bases, there was a span of 7 bases. DNA of the CDR3: TGCGCCAGCAGCCAACCTTCCACCTACGAGCAGTACTTC. Translation gives CASSQPSTYEQYF.